A selection of T cell receptor beta chains follows, all from one sample in a study of blood T cell repertoires in COVID-19. Repertoires were generated with immunoSEQ multiplex PCR, while TCRdb's copy carries only in-frame clones and drops some. This table has hundreds of thousands of clones, roughly 84% appearing once. The sample comprised PBMCs or T cells enriched from blood (not recorded which). Source of these receptors: a woman aged 25 to 39 who had recovered from COVID-19. CDR3s include the opening cysteine and the closing phenylalanine or tryptophan. Fields, in order: V gene, D gene, clone size, J gene, CDR3 DNA, CDR3 protein. D genes are given only for firm matches. Clone size is stated in some rows and not others, as once, few, many or a class when expanded.

>TRBV7-3|TRBD1|.|TRBJ1-2
TGTGCCAGCAGCTCGGGACAGAACTATGGCTACACCTTC
CASSSGQNYGYTF
>TRBV7-9|TRBD1|few|TRBJ1-1
TGTGCCAGCAGCTCGGGACAGGGGAGGAGCACTGAAGCTTTCTTT
CASSSGQGRSTEAFF
>TRBV3-1/TRBV3-2|.|.|TRBJ2-7
TGTGCCAGCAGCCATCCCGCCTCCGGGACAAGTCCCTACGAGCAGTACTTC
CASSHPASGTSPYEQYF
>TRBV5-1|TRBD1|.|TRBJ2-3
TGCGCCAGCAGCGAGGCAGGGGGCTCAGATACGCAGTATTTT
CASSEAGGSDTQYF
>TRBV27|.|.|TRBJ1-3
TGTGCCAGCAGTGGGGCTAACTCTGGAAACACCATATATTTT
CASSGANSGNTIYF
>TRBV7-2|.|.|TRBJ1-2
TGTGCCAGCAGCTTACGCGGGTCCAACTATGGCTACACCTTC
CASSLRGSNYGYTF
>TRBV7-8|TRBD1|.|TRBJ1-5
TGTGCCAGCAGCTTAGACGGGACAGGGGATCAGCCCCAGCATTTT
CASSLDGTGDQPQHF
>TRBV4-2|TRBD2|.|TRBJ2-1
TGTGCCAGCAGCCAAGGGCACCTAGCGGGAGTATACAATGAGCAGTTCTTC
CASSQGHLAGVYNEQFF
>TRBV24-1|TRBD1|.|TRBJ1-1
TGTGCCACCAGTGATGGACAGGGGGCGAACACTGAAGCTTTCTTT
CATSDGQGANTEAFF
>TRBV13|TRBD1|.|TRBJ2-7
TGTGCCAGCAGCTTGGACAGGGGACACTCCTACGAGCAGTACTTC
CASSLDRGHSYEQYF
>TRBV27|TRBD2|.|TRBJ2-2
TGTGCCAGCAGTTTAGTGACTAGCGGTGGGGAGCTGTTTTTT
CASSLVTSGGELFF
>TRBV2|.|.|TRBJ2-7
TGTGCCAGCAGTGGGAGGGCTACTACCTACGAGCAGTACTTC
CASSGRATTYEQYF
>TRBV2|.|once|TRBJ1-4
TGTGCCAGCAGAACAGGGTCAACTAATGAAAAACTGTTTTTT
CASRTGSTNEKLFF
>TRBV5-1|TRBD1|.|TRBJ1-6
TGCGCCAGCAGCTTGGAATTAGGGGACAGGGTAACGACACCCCTCCACTTT
CASSLELGDRVTTPLHF
>TRBV9|.|.|TRBJ2-3
TGTGCCAGCAGCGGAGACAGTAGCACAGATACGCAGTATTTT
CASSGDSSTDTQYF
>TRBV29-1|.|.|TRBJ2-1
TGCAGCGTTTCATCAGGGTCCAATGAGCAGTTCTTC
CSVSSGSNEQFF
>TRBV2|.|.|TRBJ2-1
TGTGCCAGCAGGACAAACTACAATGAGCAGTTCTTC
CASRTNYNEQFF
>TRBV5-8|.|.|TRBJ1-4
TGTGCAAGCAGGGTTCAGGTTGACGCGGAAAAACTGTTTTTT
CASRVQVDAEKLFF
>TRBV19|TRBD1|once|TRBJ2-1
TGTGCCAGTAGTAGGCGAGGGCCAGGGGGTATGAATGAGCAGTTCTTC
CASSRRGPGGMNEQFF
>TRBV11-2|.|.|TRBJ1-2
TGTGCCAGCAGCTTAGCGCAGGGGCTCGGCTATGGCTACACCTTC
CASSLAQGLGYGYTF
>TRBV3-1/TRBV3-2|.|.|TRBJ2-5
TGTGCCAGCAGCCCCCCTGGTAAGGGGATAGGAGAGACCCAGTACTTC
CASSPPGKGIGETQYF
>TRBV4-1|.|.|TRBJ1-1
TGCGCCAGCAGCCAAGTAGGGCAGGGTGAAGCTTTCTTT
CASSQVGQGEAFF
>TRBV18|TRBD1|.|TRBJ1-3
TGTGCCAGCTCACCAATTACAGGGGGCTTCTCTGGAAACACCATATATTTT
CASSPITGGFSGNTIYF
>TRBV12-3/TRBV12-4|.|.|TRBJ2-5
TGTGCCAGCAGTCTCCATCTCAGGCAGACCCAGTACTTC
CASSLHLRQTQYF
>TRBV11-2|TRBD1|.|TRBJ2-7
TGTGCCAGCAGCCCCATTCGGAGACAGGGGACCTACGAGCAGTACTTC
CASSPIRRQGTYEQYF
>TRBV6-5|.|.|TRBJ2-7
TGTGCCAGCACCTTAACGAGTAGTACCGCCTACGAGCAGTACTTC
CASTLTSSTAYEQYF
>TRBV6-4|.|few|TRBJ1-6
TGTGCCAGCAGTGAAGAGGACACTGATTCACCCCTCCACTTT
CASSEEDTDSPLHF
>TRBV24-1|.|once|TRBJ2-2
TGTGCCACCAGTGATTTCGACAGGAGTACCGGGGAGCTGTTTTTT
CATSDFDRSTGELFF
>TRBV5-6|.|few|TRBJ1-4
TGTGCCAGCAGCTTGGCCGTGGGAGGGACTAATGAAAAACTGTTTTTT
CASSLAVGGTNEKLFF
>TRBV2|TRBD1|.|TRBJ1-5
TGTGCCAGCAGTGTCGGGTTCAGGACAGGGGGCAGCAATCAGCCCCAGCATTTT
CASSVGFRTGGSNQPQHF
>TRBV21-1|.|.|TRBJ1-5
TGTGCCAGCAGCAGAGAGGACAGGGTTTATCAGCCCCAGCATTTT
CASSREDRVYQPQHF
>TRBV2|.|.|TRBJ1-2
TGTGCCAGCAACAATGGCTACACCTTC
CASNNGYTF
>TRBV4-1|TRBD1|few|TRBJ2-7
TGCGCCAGCAGCCAAGATTCGAACAGGGGGTCCCTCTCCTACGAGCAGTACTTC
CASSQDSNRGSLSYEQYF
>TRBV7-9|.|.|TRBJ1-5
TGTGCCAGCAGCGCGTCGACTGATCTCAATCAGCCCCAGCATTTT
CASSASTDLNQPQHF
>TRBV7-2|TRBD2|once|TRBJ2-7
TGTGCCAGCAGCTTTCTTAGCGGGGGGGCCTACGAGCAGTACTTC
CASSFLSGGAYEQYF
>TRBV10-3|TRBD1|.|TRBJ1-2
TGTGCCATCAGTGAGTTACAGGGGACCTATGGCTACACCTTC
CAISELQGTYGYTF
>TRBV12-3/TRBV12-4|TRBD1|.|TRBJ2-7
TGTGCCAGCAGGGACAGGGGATACGAGCAGTACTTC
CASRDRGYEQYF
>TRBV28|.|.|TRBJ2-2
TGTGCCAGCACCCCGAGAACGCTCCCGAACACCGGGGAGCTGTTTTTT
CASTPRTLPNTGELFF
>TRBV7-8|TRBD1|few|TRBJ1-2
TGTGCCAGCAGCTCCGGGACAGAGTATGGCTACACCTTC
CASSSGTEYGYTF
>TRBV5-5|TRBD1|.|TRBJ2-5
TGTGCCAGCAGTCCGATCGACAGGGGAAAGCGGGAGACCCAGTACTTC
CASSPIDRGKRETQYF
>TRBV7-2|TRBD2|once|TRBJ2-5
TGTGCCAGCAGCTTGACTAGCGGGGGGGCCATTGAGACCCAGTACTTC
CASSLTSGGAIETQYF
>TRBV28|.|few|TRBJ1-5
TGTGCCAGCAGTTTGTCCAGATCCAATCAGCCCCAGCATTTT
CASSLSRSNQPQHF
>TRBV18|.|.|TRBJ1-4
TGTGCCAGCTCACCACAGGGACTTCAAACTAATGAAAAACTGTTTTTT
CASSPQGLQTNEKLFF
>TRBV5-1|TRBD2|.|TRBJ2-1
TGCGCCAGCAATCTCGGACTAGCGGCTTACAATGAGCAGTTCTTC
CASNLGLAAYNEQFF